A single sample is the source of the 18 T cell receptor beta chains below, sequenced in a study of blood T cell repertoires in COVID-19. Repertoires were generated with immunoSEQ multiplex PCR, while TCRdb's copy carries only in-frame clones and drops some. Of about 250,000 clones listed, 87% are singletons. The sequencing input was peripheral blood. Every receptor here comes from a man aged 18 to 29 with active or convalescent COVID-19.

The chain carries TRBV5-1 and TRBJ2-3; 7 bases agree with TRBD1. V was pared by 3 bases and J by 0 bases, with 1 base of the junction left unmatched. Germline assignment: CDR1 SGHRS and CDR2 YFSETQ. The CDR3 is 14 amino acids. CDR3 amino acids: CASSSGQSTDTQYF. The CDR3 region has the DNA TGCGCCAGCAGCTCGGGACAGAGCACAGATACGCAGTATTTT.

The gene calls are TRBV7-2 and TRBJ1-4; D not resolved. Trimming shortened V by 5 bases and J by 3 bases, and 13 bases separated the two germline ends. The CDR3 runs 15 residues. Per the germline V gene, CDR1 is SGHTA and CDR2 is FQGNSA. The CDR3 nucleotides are TGTGCCAGCAGCCCCCGGCGGGAACCTAATGAAAAACTGTTTTTT. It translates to CASSPRREPNEKLFF. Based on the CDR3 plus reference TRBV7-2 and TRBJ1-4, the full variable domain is GAGVSQSPSNKVTEKGKDVELRCDPISGHTALYWYRQSLGQGLEFLIYFQGNSAPDKSGLPSDRFSAERTGGSVSTLTIQRTQQEDSAVYLCASSPRREPNEKLFFGSGTQLSVL.

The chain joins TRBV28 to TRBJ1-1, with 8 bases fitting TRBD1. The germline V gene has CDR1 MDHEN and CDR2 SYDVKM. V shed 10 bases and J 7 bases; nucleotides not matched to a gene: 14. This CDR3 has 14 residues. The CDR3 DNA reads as TGTGCCACCACTAGTATCCGACAGGGGTTTGAAGCTTTCTTT. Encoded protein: CATTSIRQGFEAFF. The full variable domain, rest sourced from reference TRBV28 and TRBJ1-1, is DVKVTQSSRYLVKRTGEKVFLECVQDMDHENMFWYRQDPGLGLRLIYFSYDVKMKEKGDIPEGYSVSREKKERFSLILESASTNQTSMYLCATTSIRQGFEAFFGQGTRLTVV.

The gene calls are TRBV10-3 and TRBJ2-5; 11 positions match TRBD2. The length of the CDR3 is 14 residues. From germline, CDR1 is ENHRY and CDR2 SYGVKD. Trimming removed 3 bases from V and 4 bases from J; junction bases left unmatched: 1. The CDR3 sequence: CAISDLAGGETQYF. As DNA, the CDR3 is TGTGCCATCAGTGACCTAGCGGGGGGAGAGACCCAGTACTTC.

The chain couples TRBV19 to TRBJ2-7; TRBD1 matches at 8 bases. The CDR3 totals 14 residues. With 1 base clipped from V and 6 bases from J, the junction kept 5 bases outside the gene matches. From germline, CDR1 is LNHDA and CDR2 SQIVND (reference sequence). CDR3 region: CASSIGRTGFEQYF. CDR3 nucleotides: TGTGCCAGTAGTATAGGCCGGACAGGGTTCGAGCAGTACTTC. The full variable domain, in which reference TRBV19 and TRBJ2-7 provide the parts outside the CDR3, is DGGITQSPKYLFRKEGQNVTLSCEQNLNHDAMYWYRQDPGQGLRLIYYSQIVNDFQKGDIAEGYSVSREKKESFPLTVTSAQKNPTAFYLCASSIGRTGFEQYFGPGTRLTVT.

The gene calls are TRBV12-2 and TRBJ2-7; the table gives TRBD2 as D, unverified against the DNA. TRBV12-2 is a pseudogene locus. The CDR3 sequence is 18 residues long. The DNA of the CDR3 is TGTGCAAGTCGCTTAGCCGGCCAACCCTCTTCTAGCTCCTACGAGCAGTACTTC. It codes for CASRLAGQPSSSSYEQYF.

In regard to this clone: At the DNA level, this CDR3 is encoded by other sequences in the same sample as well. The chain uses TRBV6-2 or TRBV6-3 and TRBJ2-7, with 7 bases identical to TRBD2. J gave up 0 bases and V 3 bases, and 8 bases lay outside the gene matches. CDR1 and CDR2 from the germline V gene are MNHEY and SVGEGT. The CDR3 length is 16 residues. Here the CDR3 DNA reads TGTGCCAGCAGTTATCGCGCTAGCGGAAGCTCCTACGAGCAGTACTTC. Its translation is CASSYRASGSSYEQYF.

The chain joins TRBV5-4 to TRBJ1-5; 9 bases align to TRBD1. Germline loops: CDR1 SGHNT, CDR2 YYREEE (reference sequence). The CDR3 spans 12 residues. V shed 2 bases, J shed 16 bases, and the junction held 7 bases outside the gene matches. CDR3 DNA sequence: TGTGCCAGCAGCTTCAACAGGGGGCGTCAACATTTT. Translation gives CASSFNRGRQHF. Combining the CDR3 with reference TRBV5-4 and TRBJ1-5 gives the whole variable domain ETGVTQSPTHLIKTRGQQVTLRCSSQSGHNTVSWYQQALGQGPQFIFQYYREEENGRGNFPPRFSGLQFPNYSSELNVNALELDDSALYLCASSFNRGRQHFGDGTRLSIL.

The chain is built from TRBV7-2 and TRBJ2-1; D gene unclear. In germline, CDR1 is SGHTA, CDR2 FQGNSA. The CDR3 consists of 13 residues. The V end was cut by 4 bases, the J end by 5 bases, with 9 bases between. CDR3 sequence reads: CASSSRVNNEQFF. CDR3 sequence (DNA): TGTGCCAGCAGCTCCCGGGTCAACAATGAGCAGTTCTTC.

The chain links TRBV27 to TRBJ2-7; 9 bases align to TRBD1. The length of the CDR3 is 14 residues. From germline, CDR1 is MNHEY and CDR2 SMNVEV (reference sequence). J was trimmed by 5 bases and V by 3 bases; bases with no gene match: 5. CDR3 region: CASSLGDREDEQYF. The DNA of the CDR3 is TGTGCCAGCAGTTTGGGGGACAGGGAGGACGAGCAGTACTTC.

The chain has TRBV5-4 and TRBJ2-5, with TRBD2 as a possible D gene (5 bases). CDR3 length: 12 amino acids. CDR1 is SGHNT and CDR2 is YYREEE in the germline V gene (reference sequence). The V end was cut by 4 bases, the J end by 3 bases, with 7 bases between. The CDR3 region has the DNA TGTGCCAGCAGCATTAGCGAAGAGACCCAGTACTTC. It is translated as CASSISEETQYF.

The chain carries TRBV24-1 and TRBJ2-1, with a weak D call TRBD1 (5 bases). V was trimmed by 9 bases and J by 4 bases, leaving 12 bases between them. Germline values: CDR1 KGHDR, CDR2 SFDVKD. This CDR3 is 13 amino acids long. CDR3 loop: CATGADGYNEQFF. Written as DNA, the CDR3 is TGTGCCACCGGGGCAGATGGATACAATGAGCAGTTCTTC.

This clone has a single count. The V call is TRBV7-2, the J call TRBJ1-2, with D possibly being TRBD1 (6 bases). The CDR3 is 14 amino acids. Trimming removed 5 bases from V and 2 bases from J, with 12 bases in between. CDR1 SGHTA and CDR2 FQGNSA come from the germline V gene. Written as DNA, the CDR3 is TGTGCCAGCAGCCCTTGGACAGAAAACTATGGCTACACCTTC. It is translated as CASSPWTENYGYTF.

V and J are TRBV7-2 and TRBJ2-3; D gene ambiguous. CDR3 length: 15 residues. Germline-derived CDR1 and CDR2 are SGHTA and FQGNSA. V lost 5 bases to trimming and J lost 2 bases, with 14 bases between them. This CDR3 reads CASSLKTGFTDTQYF. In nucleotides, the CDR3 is TGTGCCAGCAGCCTAAAGACTGGATTCACAGATACGCAGTATTTT.

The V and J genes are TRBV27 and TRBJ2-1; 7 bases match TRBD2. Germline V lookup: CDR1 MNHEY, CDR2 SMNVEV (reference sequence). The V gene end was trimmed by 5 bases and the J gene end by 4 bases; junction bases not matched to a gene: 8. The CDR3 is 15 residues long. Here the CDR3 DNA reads TGTGCCAGCAGTATTGAGCGGGGACCTTACAATGAGCAGTTCTTC. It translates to CASSIERGPYNEQFF.

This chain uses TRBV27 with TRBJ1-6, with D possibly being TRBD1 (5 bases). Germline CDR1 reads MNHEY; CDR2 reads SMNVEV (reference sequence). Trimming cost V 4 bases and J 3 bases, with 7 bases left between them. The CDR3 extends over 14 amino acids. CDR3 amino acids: CASSSGRYNSPLHF. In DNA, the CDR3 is TGTGCCAGCAGTTCAGGGCGCTATAATTCACCCCTCCACTTT.

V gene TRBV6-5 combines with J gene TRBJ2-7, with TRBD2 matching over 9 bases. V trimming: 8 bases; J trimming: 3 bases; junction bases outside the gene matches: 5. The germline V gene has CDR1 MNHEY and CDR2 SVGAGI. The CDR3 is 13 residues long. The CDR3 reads CASGASGNYEQYF. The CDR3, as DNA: TGTGCCAGCGGCGCTAGCGGGAACTACGAGCAGTACTTC.

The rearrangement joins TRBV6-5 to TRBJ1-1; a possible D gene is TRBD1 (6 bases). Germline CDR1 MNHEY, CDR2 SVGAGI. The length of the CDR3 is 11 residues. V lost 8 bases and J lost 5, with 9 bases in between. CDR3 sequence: CASGRGTEAFF. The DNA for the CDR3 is TGTGCCAGCGGCAGGGGAACTGAAGCTTTCTTT.